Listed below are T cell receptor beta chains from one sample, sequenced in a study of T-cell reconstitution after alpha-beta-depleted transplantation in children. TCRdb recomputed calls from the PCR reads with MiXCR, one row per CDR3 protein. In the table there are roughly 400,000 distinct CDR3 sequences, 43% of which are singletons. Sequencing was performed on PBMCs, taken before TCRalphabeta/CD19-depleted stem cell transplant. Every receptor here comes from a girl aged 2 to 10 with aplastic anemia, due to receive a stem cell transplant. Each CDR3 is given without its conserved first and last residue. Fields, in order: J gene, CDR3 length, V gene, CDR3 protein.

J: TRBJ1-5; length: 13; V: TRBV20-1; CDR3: SAPPLGREDQPQH
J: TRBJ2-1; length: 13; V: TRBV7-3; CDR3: ASSLMLGTYNEQF
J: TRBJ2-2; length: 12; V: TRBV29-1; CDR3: SIRLAGWTGELF
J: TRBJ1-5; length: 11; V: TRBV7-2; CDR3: ASSRQDNQPQH
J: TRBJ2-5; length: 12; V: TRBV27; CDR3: ASSSLAGMETQY
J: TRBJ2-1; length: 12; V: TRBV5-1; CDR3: ASSGVGSYNEQF
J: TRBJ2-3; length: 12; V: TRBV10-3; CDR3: AISESRAGDTQY
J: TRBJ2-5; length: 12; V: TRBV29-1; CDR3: SVEEPSRQETQY
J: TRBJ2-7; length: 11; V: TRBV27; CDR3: ASSFLDRSEQY
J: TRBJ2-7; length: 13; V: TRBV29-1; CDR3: SVGGPDGRVYEQY
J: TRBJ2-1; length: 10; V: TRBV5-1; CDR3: ASSLSYNEQF
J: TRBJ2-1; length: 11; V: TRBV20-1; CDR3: WGGPAWGNEQF
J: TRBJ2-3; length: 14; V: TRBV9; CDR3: ASSVVSSGGTDTQY
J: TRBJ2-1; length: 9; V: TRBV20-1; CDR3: SARQVNEQF
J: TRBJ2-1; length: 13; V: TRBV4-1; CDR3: ASSHVADVLNEQF
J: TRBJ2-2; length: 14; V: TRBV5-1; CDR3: ASSPVGLADTGELF